This T cell receptor (beta chain) was retrieved from a study of blood T cell repertoires in COVID-19. Study members were between roughly 18 and 100 years old and lived in around 24 US regions. Self-reported history from a screening survey and questionnaire set each donor's cohort. Authors' methods: The authors estimated nucleated cell counts from reference gene primer amplification. Data came from immunoSEQ multiplex PCR; TCRdb stores just in-frame clones and leaves some out. That table is the source of V, J and clone size, and D and trimming were worked out from the DNA. The sample lists 190,000 or so clones, about 90% occurring once. CDR1 is LNHDA and CDR2 is SQIVND in the germline V gene (reference sequence). This CDR3 spans 15 amino acids. With V trimmed by 5 bases and J by 3 bases, 7 bases remained unmatched.

Sequencing was done on a sample of PBMCs or T cells enriched from blood (not recorded which). The source of this sequence is a young woman who had recovered from COVID-19. V gene TRBV19 combines with J gene TRBJ2-7; 10 nucleotides line up with TRBD1. Written as DNA, the CDR3 is TGTGCCAGTAGTTGGACAGGGGGGGACGTCTACGAGCAGTACTTC. This encodes CASSWTGGDVYEQYF.